The 2 T cell receptor beta chains below all came from one sample that was sequenced in a study of blood T cell repertoires in COVID-19. The table came from immunoSEQ multiplex PCR; TCRdb's copy has only in-frame clones and leaves some out. The table records some 250,000 clones, approximately 91% of them present only once. Sequenced input: peripheral blood. Receptors were obtained from a young woman with acute or convalescent COVID-19.

The rearrangement joins TRBV19 to TRBJ1-1; weak D call: TRBD1 (5 bases). The CDR3 has 13 residues. With 5 bases removed from V and 6 bases from J, the gap between germline ends came to 13 bases. CDR1 is LNHDA and CDR2 is SQIVND in the germline V gene (reference sequence). CDR3: CASSVREVPEAFF. CDR3 nucleotide sequence: TGTGCCAGTAGTGTCAGGGAGGTCCCTGAAGCTTTCTTT.

The J gene is TRBJ2-3, the V gene TRBV11-3, with 7 bases that match TRBD2. The CDR3 sequence is 16 residues long. The J segment lost 1 base and the V segment lost 4 bases, leaving 8 bases of the junction unmatched. Germline CDR1 SGHNT, CDR2 YENEEA. The CDR3: CASSSHAAGGTDTQYF. DNA for the CDR3: TGTGCCAGCAGCTCGCACGCCGCGGGGGGCACAGATACGCAGTATTTT.